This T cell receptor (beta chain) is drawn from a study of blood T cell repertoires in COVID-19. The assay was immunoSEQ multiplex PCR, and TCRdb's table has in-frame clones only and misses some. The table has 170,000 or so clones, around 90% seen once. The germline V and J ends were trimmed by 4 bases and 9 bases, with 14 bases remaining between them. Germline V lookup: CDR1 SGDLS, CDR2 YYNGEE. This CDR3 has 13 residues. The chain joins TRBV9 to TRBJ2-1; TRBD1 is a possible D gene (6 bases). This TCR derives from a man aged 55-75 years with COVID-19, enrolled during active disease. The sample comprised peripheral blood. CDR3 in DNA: TGTGCCAGCAGCCTCCCCCCAGGGGCTGAGCAGTTCTTC. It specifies CASSLPPGAEQFF.